This TCR beta chain was sequenced in a study of blood T cell repertoires in COVID-19. In the study overall: Samples representing acute and convalescent COVID-19 were sourced from the United States, Italy and Spain.

V was shortened by 10 bases and J by 1 base, with 13 bases between the two germline ends. Germline CDR1 reads ENHRY; CDR2 reads SYGVKD. There are 13 residues in the CDR3. Per the study methods: Reference gene primer amplification gave estimated nucleated cell counts. Data came from immunoSEQ multiplex PCR; TCRdb stores just in-frame clones and leaves some out. V and J calls and clone size are as listed in that table; D and trimming were resolved from the DNA. The table lists almost 400,000 clones, 88% of them singletons. Enrolled through a virtual design, the participants were between roughly 18 and 95 years of age and came from about two dozen US areas. This clone was counted once.

The sequence was obtained from a woman in her 30s with acute COVID-19. Input material: PBMCs or T cells enriched from blood (not recorded which). The V and J genes are TRBV10-3 and TRBJ1-1; tentatively, D is TRBD1 (6 bases). This chain's CDR3 is CATREDRNTEAFF. The DNA of the CDR3 is TGTGCCACCCGGGAGGACAGGAACACTGAAGCTTTCTTT.